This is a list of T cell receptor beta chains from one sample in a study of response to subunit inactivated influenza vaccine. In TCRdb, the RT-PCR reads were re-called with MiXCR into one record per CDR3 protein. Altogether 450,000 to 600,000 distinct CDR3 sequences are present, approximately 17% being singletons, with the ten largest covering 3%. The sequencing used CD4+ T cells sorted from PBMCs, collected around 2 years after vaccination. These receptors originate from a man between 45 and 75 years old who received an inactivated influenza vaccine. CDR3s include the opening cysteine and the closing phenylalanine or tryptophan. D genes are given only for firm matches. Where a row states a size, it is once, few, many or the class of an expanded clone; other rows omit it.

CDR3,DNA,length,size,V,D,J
CASSKEGGANTEAFF,TGTGCCAGCAGCAAAGAAGGGGGCGCGAACACTGAAGCTTTCTTT,15,few,TRBV21-1,NA,TRBJ1-1
CASSEGGSGQRKETQYF,TGTGCCAGCAGTGAGGGGGGTAGCGGGCAGAGAAAAGAGACCCAGTACTTC,17,few,TRBV25-1,TRBD2,TRBJ2-5
CASSKGSYNEQFF,TGCGCCAGCAGCAAGGGGTCCTACAATGAGCAGTTCTTC,13,many,TRBV5-1,NA,TRBJ2-1
CASSLSLAGPANTGELFF,TGCGCCAGCAGCTTGTCCCTAGCGGGTCCCGCGAACACCGGGGAGCTGTTTTTT,18,few,TRBV5-1,TRBD2,TRBJ2-2
CASSRWALSDTGELFF,TGCGCCAGCAGCCGATGGGCCCTGTCCGACACCGGGGAGCTGTTTTTT,16,NA,TRBV4-1,NA,TRBJ2-2
CASTNHRDRGREGYTF,TGTGCCAGCACCAATCACCGGGACAGGGGGCGAGAAGGCTACACCTTC,16,few,TRBV27,TRBD1,TRBJ1-2
CASSWGVNTEAFF,TGTGCCAGCAGTTGGGGAGTGAACACTGAAGCTTTCTTT,13,many,TRBV27,NA,TRBJ1-1
CSVPSGRYDEQYF,TGCAGCGTCCCGAGCGGGAGGTACGACGAGCAGTACTTC,13,NA,TRBV29-1,TRBD2,TRBJ2-7
CASSPWTRRDSEQFF,TGTGCCAGCAGCCCCTGGACTAGACGGGATAGTGAGCAGTTCTTC,15,many,TRBV9,TRBD2,TRBJ2-1
CASSLHGGKETQYF,TGTGCCAGCAGTTTGCACGGCGGGAAAGAGACCCAGTACTTC,14,many,TRBV12-3/TRBV12-4,NA,TRBJ2-5
CASRSGGFNEQFF,TGTGCCAGTAGATCCGGGGGCTTCAATGAGCAGTTCTTC,13,few,TRBV19,NA,TRBJ2-1
CSVVMGTGGYEQYF,TGCAGCGTTGTAATGGGGACAGGGGGTTACGAGCAGTACTTC,14,few,TRBV29-1,TRBD1,TRBJ2-7
CASSLRSGMNTGELFF,TGTGCCAGCAGCCTCAGGAGCGGGATGAACACCGGGGAGCTGTTTTTT,16,NA,TRBV14,TRBD2,TRBJ2-2
CASSQDLGQREQYF,TGCGCCAGCAGCCAAGATTTGGGCCAGAGGGAGCAGTACTTC,14,NA,TRBV4-3,NA,TRBJ2-7
CASSQVIGSSGNTIYF,TGTGCCAGCAGCCAAGTCATAGGCAGCTCTGGAAACACCATATATTTT,16,few,TRBV14,NA,TRBJ1-3
CASSPGLVAGLMGETQYF,TGTGCCAGCAGCCCCGGGTTGGTAGCGGGATTGATGGGAGAGACCCAGTACTTC,18,NA,TRBV4-2,TRBD2,TRBJ2-5
CASSEMGGEKLFF,TGTGCCAGCAGTGAGATGGGAGGTGAAAAACTGTTTTTT,13,NA,TRBV6-1,NA,TRBJ1-4
CATSEPSGGRGREQFF,TGTGCCACCAGTGAACCTTCAGGGGGCCGGGGTCGTGAGCAGTTCTTC,16,few,TRBV24-1,TRBD1,TRBJ2-1
CASSRRQDQYEQYF,TGCGCCAGCAGCCGACGACAGGACCAATACGAGCAGTACTTC,14,few,TRBV4-1,NA,TRBJ2-7
CASSGQGGTGELFF,TGTGCCAGCAGCGGACAGGGCGGAACCGGGGAGCTGTTTTTT,14,many,TRBV12-3/TRBV12-4,TRBD1,TRBJ2-2
CASRGLTGTGEDNQPQHF,TGTGCCAGCAGGGGCCTAACCGGGACAGGGGAGGACAATCAGCCCCAGCATTTT,18,few,TRBV6-2/TRBV6-3,TRBD1,TRBJ1-5
CASSVQGSGNTIYF,TGCGCCAGCAGCGTACAGGGATCTGGAAACACCATATATTTT,14,few,TRBV5-1,NA,TRBJ1-3
CASTGLASEQYF,TGTGCCAGCACGGGACTAGCTTCCGAGCAGTACTTC,12,NA,TRBV2,TRBD2,TRBJ2-7
CASSSQSGTTGNEQFF,TGTGCCAGCAGCTCTCAATCCGGGACCACGGGAAATGAGCAGTTCTTC,16,few,TRBV28,NA,TRBJ2-1
CASSEMRGTDTQYF,TGTGCCAGCAGCGAGATGCGGGGAACAGATACGCAGTATTTT,14,few,TRBV7-2,NA,TRBJ2-3
CASSQDLRLAGGLDTGELFF,TGTGCCAGCAGCCAAGATTTGAGACTAGCGGGAGGGCTTGACACCGGGGAGCTGTTTTTT,20,NA,TRBV3-1,TRBD2,TRBJ2-2
CASSQDQGTYEQYF,TGCGCCAGCAGCCAAGACCAGGGCACCTACGAGCAGTACTTC,14,NA,TRBV4-3,NA,TRBJ2-7
CASTSLLATSSYNEQFF,TGTGCCAGCACCTCGTTACTAGCGACGAGCTCCTACAATGAGCAGTTCTTC,17,NA,TRBV5-6,TRBD2,TRBJ2-1
CASSRTRAFYNEQFF,TGTGCCAGCAGCCGGACTAGAGCCTTTTACAATGAGCAGTTCTTC,15,NA,TRBV28,TRBD2,TRBJ2-1
CASSLSITGAYEQYF,TGTGCCAGCAGCTTATCAATTACAGGGGCGTACGAGCAGTACTTC,15,NA,TRBV7-2,TRBD1,TRBJ2-7
CSAILPYREETQYF,TGCAGTGCTATTCTCCCCTACAGGGAAGAGACCCAGTACTTC,14,NA,TRBV20-1,NA,TRBJ2-5